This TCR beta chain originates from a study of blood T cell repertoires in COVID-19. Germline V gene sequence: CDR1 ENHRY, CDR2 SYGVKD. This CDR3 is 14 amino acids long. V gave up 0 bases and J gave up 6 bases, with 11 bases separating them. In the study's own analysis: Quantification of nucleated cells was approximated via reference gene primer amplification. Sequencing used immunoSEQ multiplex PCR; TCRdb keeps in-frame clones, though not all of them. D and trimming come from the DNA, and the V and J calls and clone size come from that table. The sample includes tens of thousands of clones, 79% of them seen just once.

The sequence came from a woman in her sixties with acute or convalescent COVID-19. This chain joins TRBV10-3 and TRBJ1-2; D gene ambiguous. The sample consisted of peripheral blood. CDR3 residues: CAISESVGPDGYTF. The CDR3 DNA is TGTGCCATCAGTGAGTCGGTGGGCCCCGATGGCTACACCTTC.